These 6 T cell receptor beta chains originate from one sample sequenced in a study of T-cell memory formation after mild COVID-19. TCRdb analysed the 5' RACE reads with MiXCR anew, one entry per CDR3 protein. The table records 500,000 to 600,000 distinct CDR3 sequences, about a sixth of them present only once. Sequencing used PBMCs or a T cell subset sorted from them (not recorded which). The receptors here all came from an adult woman who had mild COVID-19 (a few samples of this study predate the infection). Cell type and time point are not known.

This clonotype appeared a few times. CDR3 coding DNA: TGTGCCAGCAGCCAACCTGACCTCACTGAAGCTTTCTTT. Protein product: CASSQPDLTEAFF. J is TRBJ1-1 and V is TRBV14, with D hard to call. V was shortened by 2 bases and J by 4 bases, with 8 bases between the two germline ends. Germline V gene data show CDR1 as SGHDN and CDR2 as FVKESK. This CDR3 comprises 13 residues.

This clonotype was observed a few times. V is TRBV20-1 and J is TRBJ2-1, with 13 bases aligning to TRBD2. Germline V gives CDR1 DFQATT, CDR2 SNEGSKA (reference sequence). The CDR3 runs 19 residues. V lost 4 bases and J lost 0; bases outside the gene matches: 12. The CDR3 here is CSAITSGRGRDSSYNEQFF. The CDR3 DNA follows: TGCAGTGCTATAACTAGCGGGAGGGGCCGGGACAGCTCCTACAATGAGCAGTTCTTC.

The chain is built from TRBV20-1 and TRBJ1-1; 8 positions agree with TRBD1. The CDR3 covers 14 residues. The V segment lost 2 bases and the J segment 0 bases; nucleotides outside the gene matches: 2. Germline assignment: CDR1 DFQATT and CDR2 SNEGSKA (reference sequence). This chain's CDR3 is CSARKTGVNTEAFF. Written as DNA, the CDR3 is TGCAGTGCTAGAAAGACAGGGGTGAACACTGAAGCTTTCTTT.

V is TRBV7-9 and J is TRBJ2-5; D possibly corresponds to TRBD2 (5 bases). Germline lookup yields CDR1 SEHNR and CDR2 FQNEAQ (reference sequence). V lost 7 bases to trimming and J lost 2 bases, with 17 bases between them. The CDR3 has 15 amino acids. CDR3 protein: CASTPGFSEQETQYF. The CDR3 DNA is TGTGCCAGCACCCCGGGATTTAGCGAACAAGAGACCCAGTACTTC.

The J gene is TRBJ1-2, the V gene TRBV5-6; D gene ambiguous. The V end was cut by 4 bases, the J end by 1 base, with 5 bases between. The CDR3 contains 12 residues. Germline V gene sequence: CDR1 SGHDT, CDR2 YYEEEE. The CDR3 region has the DNA TGTGCCAGCAGCAGGGTTAACTATGGCTACACCTTC. Residues: CASSRVNYGYTF.

This clonotype was detected only a few times. This sequence joins TRBV18 and TRBJ2-3; D ambiguous. Trimming took off 8 bases at V and 2 bases at J, with 14 bases between the two ends. Germline V gives CDR1 KGHSH, CDR2 LQKENI. The CDR3 has 14 residues. The CDR3 coding sequence is TGTGCCAGCCAAGCTTCGGGTTTCACAGATACGCAGTATTTT. It encodes CASQASGFTDTQYF.